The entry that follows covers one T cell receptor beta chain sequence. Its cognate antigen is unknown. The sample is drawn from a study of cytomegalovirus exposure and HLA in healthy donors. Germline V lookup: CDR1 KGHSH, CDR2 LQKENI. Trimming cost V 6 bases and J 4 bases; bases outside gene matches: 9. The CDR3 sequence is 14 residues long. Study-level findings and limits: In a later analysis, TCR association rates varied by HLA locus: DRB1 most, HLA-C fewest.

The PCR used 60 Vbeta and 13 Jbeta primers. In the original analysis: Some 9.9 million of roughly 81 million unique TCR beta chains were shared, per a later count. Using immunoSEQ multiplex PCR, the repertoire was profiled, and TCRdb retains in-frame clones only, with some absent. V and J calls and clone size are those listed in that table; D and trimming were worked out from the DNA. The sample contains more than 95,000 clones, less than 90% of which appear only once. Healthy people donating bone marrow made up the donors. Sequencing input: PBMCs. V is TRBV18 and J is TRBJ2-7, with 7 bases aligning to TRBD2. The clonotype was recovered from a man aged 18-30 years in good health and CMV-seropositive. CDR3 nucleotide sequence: TGTGCCAGCTCCCAGGCGGGGGAACGATACGAGCAGTACTTC. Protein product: CASSQAGERYEQYF. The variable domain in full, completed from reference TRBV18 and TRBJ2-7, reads NAGVMQNPRHLVRRRGQEARLRCSPMKGHSHVYWYRQLPEEGLKFMVYLQKENIIDESGMPKERFSAEFPKEGPSILRIQQVVRGDSAAYFCASSQAGERYEQYFGPGTRLTVT.